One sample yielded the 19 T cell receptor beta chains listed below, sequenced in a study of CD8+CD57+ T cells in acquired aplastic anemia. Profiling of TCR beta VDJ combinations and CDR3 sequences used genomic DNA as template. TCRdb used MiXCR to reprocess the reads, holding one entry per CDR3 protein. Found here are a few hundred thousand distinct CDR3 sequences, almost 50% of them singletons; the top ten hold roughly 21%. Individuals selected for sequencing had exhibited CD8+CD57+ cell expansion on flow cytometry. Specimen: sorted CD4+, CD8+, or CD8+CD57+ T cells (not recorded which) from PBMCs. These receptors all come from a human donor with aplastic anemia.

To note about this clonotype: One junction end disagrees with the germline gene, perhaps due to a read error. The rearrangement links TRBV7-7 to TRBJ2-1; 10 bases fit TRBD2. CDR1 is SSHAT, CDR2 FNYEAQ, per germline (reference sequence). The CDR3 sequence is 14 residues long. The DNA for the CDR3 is TGTGCTAGCAGCTTAGCGGGGGGTTCGGATGAGCAGTTCTTC. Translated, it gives CASSLAGGSDEQFF.

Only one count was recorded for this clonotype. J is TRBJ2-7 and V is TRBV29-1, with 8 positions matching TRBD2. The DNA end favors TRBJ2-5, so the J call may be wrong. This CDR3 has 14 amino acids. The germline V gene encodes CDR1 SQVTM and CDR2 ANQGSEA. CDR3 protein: CSVLYGGGYETQYF. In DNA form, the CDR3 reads TGCAGCGTTCTTTACGGGGGGGGCTATGAGACCCAGTACTTC.

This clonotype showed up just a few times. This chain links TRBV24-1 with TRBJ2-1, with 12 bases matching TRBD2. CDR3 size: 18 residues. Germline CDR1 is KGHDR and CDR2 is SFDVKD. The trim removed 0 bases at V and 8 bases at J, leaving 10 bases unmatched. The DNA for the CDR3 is TGTGCCACCAGTGATTTGAGCGCTAGCGGGGGGGCGGTTGATGAGCAGTTCTTC. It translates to CATSDLSASGGAVDEQFF.

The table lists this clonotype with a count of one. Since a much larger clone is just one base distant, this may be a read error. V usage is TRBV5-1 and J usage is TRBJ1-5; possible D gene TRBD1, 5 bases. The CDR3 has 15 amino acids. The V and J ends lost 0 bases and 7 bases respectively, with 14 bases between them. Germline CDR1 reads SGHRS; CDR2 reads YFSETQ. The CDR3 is CASSLGAGFEQPQHF. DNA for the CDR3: TGCGCCAGCAGCTTGGGGGCAGGGTTTGAGCAGCCCCAGCATTTT.

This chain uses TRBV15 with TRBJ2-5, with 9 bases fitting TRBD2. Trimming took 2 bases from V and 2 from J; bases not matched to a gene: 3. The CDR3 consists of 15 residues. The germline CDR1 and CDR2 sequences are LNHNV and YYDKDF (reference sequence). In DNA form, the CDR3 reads TGTGCCACCAGCAGACTAGCGGGGTCTCAAGAGACCCAGTACTTC. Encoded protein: CATSRLAGSQETQYF. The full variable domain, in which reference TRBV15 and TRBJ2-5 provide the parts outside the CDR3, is DAMVIQNPRYQVTQFGKPVTLSCSQTLNHNVMYWYQQKSSQAPKLLFHYYDKDFNNEADTPDNFQSRRPNTSFCFLDIRSPGLGDTAMYLCATSRLAGSQETQYFGPGTRLLVL.

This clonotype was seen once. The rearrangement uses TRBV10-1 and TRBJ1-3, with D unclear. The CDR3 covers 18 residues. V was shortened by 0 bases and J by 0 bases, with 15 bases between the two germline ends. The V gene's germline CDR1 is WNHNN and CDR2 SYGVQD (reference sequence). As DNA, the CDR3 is TGCGCCAGCAGTGAGTCGAACAGCCTCATGATCTCTGGAAACACCATATATTTT. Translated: CASSESNSLMISGNTIYF.

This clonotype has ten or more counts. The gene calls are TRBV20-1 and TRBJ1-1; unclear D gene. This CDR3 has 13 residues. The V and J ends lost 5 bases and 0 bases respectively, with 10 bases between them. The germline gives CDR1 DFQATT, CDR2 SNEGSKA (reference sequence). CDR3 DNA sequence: TGCAGTGCTCCAGATGAGGTGAACACTGAAGCTTTCTTT. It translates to CSAPDEVNTEAFF.

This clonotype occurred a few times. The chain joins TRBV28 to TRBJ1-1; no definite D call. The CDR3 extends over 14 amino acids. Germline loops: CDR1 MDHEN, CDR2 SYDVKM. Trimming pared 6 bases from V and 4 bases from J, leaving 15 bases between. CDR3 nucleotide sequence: TGTGCCAGCAGCCCGGGTGGACTCCCCACTGAAGCTTTCTTT. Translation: CASSPGGLPTEAFF.

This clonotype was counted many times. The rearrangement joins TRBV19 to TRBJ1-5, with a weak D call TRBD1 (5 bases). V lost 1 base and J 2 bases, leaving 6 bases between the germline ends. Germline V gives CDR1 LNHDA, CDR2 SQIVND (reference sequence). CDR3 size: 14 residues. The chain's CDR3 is CASSIVQGNQPQHF. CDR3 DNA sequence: TGTGCCAGTAGTATAGTACAGGGCAATCAGCCCCAGCATTTT.

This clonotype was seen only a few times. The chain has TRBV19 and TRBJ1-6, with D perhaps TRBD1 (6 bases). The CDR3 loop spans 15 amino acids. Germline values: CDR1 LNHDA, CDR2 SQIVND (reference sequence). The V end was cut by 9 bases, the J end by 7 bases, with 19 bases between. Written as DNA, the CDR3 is TGTGCCAGCAAACCAGCAGGACAGATCAATTCACCCCTCCACTTT. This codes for CASKPAGQINSPLHF.

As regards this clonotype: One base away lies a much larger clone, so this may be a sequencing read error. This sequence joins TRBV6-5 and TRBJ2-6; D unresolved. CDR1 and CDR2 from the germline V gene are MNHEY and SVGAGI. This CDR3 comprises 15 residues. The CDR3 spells CACSYWVSGANVLTF. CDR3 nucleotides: TGTGCCTGCAGTTACTGGGTATCTGGGGCCAACGTCCTGACTTTC.

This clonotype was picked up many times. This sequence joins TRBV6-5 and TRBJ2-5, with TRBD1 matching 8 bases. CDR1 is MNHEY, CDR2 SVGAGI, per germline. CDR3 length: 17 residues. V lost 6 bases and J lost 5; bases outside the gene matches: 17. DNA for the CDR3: TGTGCCAGCAGCCGAGGGATCGGGGACAGGTCAAGGGAGACCCAGTACTTC. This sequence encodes CASSRGIGDRSRETQYF.

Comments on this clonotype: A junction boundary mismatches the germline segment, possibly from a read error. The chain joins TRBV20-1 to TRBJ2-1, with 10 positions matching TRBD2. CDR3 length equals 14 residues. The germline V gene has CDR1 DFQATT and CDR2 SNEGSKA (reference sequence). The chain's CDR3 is CSAPGLAEYNVQFF. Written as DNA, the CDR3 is TGCAGTGCTCCAGGACTAGCGGAATACAATGTGCAGTTCTTC.

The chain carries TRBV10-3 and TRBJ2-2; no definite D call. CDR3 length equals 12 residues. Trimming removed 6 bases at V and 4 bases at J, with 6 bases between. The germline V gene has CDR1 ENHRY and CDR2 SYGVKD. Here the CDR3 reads CAISRSTGELFF. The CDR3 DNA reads TGTGCCATCAGCAGAAGCACCGGGGAGCTGTTTTTT.

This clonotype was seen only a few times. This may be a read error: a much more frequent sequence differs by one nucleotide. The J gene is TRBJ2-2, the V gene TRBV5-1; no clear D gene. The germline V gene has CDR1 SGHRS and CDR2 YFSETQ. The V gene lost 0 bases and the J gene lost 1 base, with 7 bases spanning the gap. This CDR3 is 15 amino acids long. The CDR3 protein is CASSLDVWNTGELFF. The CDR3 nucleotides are TGCGCCAGCAGCTTGGACGTGTGGAACACCGGGGAGCTGTTTTTT.

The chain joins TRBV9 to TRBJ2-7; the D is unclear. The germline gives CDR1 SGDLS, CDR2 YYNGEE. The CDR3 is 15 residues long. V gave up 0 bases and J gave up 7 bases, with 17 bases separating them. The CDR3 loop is CASSVDGTPLMEQYF. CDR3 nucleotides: TGTGCCAGCAGCGTAGACGGAACACCCTTAATGGAGCAGTACTTC.

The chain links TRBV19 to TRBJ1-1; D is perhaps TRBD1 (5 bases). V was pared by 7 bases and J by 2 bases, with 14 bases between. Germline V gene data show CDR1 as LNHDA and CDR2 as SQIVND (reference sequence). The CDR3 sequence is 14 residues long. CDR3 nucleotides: TGTGCCAGTATAGTAAATGGGGGTAACACTGAAGCTTTCTTT. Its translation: CASIVNGGNTEAFF. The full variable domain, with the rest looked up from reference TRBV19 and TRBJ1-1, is DGGITQSPKYLFRKEGQNVTLSCEQNLNHDAMYWYRQDPGQGLRLIYYSQIVNDFQKGDIAEGYSVSREKKESFPLTVTSAQKNPTAFYLCASIVNGGNTEAFFGQGTRLTVV.

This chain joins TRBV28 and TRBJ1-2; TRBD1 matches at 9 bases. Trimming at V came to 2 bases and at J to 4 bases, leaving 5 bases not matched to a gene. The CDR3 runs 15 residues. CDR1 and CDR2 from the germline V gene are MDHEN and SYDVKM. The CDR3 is CASSLGTGRAYGYTF. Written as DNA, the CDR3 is TGTGCCAGCAGTTTAGGGACAGGGAGGGCCTATGGCTACACCTTC.

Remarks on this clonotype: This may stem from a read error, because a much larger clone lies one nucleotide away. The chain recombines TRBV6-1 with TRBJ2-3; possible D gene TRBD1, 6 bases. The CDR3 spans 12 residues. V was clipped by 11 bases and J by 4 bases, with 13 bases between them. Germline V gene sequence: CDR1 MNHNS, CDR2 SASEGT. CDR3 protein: CALGAYADTQYF. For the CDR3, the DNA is TGTGCCTTGGGGGCCTACGCAGATACGCAGTATTTT.